This TCR beta chain was documented in a study of T cell responses to AZD1222 COVID-19 vaccine. General study points: White British donors predominated, females outnumbered males, and clonal diversity was possibly underestimated. Among vaccine-associated CD4 TCRs, coverage spanned spike, with dominance at 160-218 and 743-854.

V was pared by 3 bases and J by 1 base, with 24 bases between. The CDR3 has 19 residues. The germline gives CDR1 KGHSH, CDR2 LQKENI. The data were produced by immunoSEQ multiplex PCR, yet TCRdb's version contains in-frame clones alone and is incomplete. The profile shows 70,000 to 90,000 clones, 70% to 90% of them singletons. The sample holds one count of this clone. The antigen remains undetermined. This chain uses TRBV18 with TRBJ2-5; D might be TRBD1 (6 bases). The sequences come from peripheral blood, collected 28 days after the second AZD1222 dose. The sequence was collected from an adult who received the AZD1222 COVID-19 vaccine. The CDR3 coding sequence is TGTGCCAGCTCACCGTTTCGAGGGTCGACGACAGGAGTCCAAGAGACCCAGTACTTC. This translates into CASSPFRGSTTGVQETQYF.